The next 23 T cell receptor beta chains were all read from a single sample in a study of cytomegalovirus exposure and HLA in healthy donors. The PCR had 60 Vbeta and 13 Jbeta primers. TCRdb keeps only in-frame clones here, not all; method: immunoSEQ multiplex PCR. The data contain around 170,000 clones, approximately 79% of them singletons. Material for sequencing was PBMCs. The receptors stem from a man between 40 and 49 years old in good health and CMV-seropositive.

The table lists this clone with a count of one. The rearrangement links TRBV6-6 to TRBJ2-2, with 8 bases matching TRBD1. The CDR3 extends over 13 amino acids. Looked up from germline, CDR1 is MNHNY and CDR2 is SVGAGI (reference sequence). Trimming at V came to 7 bases and at J to 6 bases, leaving 4 bases not matched to a gene. The CDR3 bases are TGTGCCAGCATCGGACAGGGCCCCGGGGAGCTGTTTTTT. Its protein is CASIGQGPGELFF.

This chain uses TRBV2 with TRBJ2-1; 12 bases line up with TRBD2. CDR3 size: 17 residues. In germline, CDR1 is SNHLY, CDR2 FYNNEI. Trimming took 0 bases from V and 6 from J; bases not matched to a gene: 6. CDR3 region: CASSEALTSGGRNEQFF. The CDR3 DNA reads TGTGCCAGCAGTGAAGCCCTTACTAGCGGGGGGCGCAATGAGCAGTTCTTC.

The genes are TRBV19 and TRBJ1-1; D gene uncertain. The CDR3 extends over 14 amino acids. Germline V gene lookup returns CDR1 LNHDA and CDR2 SQIVND (reference sequence). V was pared by 7 bases and J by 1 base, with 13 bases between. This CDR3 reads CASIRRRGNTEAFF. CDR3 DNA sequence: TGTGCCAGTATCCGAAGACGGGGGAACACTGAAGCTTTCTTT.

The chain combines TRBV28 with TRBJ1-2; a weak D match, TRBD1 (6 bases). The CDR3 has 13 residues. Trimming took off 8 bases at V and 4 bases at J, with 14 bases between the two ends. Germline lookup yields CDR1 MDHEN and CDR2 SYDVKM. The CDR3 DNA sequence: TGTGCCAGCCATACAGGGCGACCCTATGGCTACACCTTC. As protein: CASHTGRPYGYTF.

A few counts support this clone. The rearrangement uses TRBV19 and TRBJ1-2, with D uncertain. The CDR3 extends over 14 amino acids. Germline V CDR1 and CDR2: LNHDA, SQIVND (reference sequence). V was cut by 0 bases and J by 4 bases, with 9 bases left in between. The CDR3 nucleotides are TGTGCCAGTAGTATAGAGGAGGGTGGCTATGGCTACACCTTC. Its protein product is CASSIEEGGYGYTF. The whole variable domain, remainder taken from reference TRBV19 and TRBJ1-2, is DGGITQSPKYLFRKEGQNVTLSCEQNLNHDAMYWYRQDPGQGLRLIYYSQIVNDFQKGDIAEGYSVSREKKESFPLTVTSAQKNPTAFYLCASSIEEGGYGYTFGSGTRLTVV.

This clone was counted a few times. The V call is TRBV5-1, the J call TRBJ2-5; a weak D match, TRBD2 (7 bases). The CDR3 length is 15 residues. The V gene lost 4 bases and the J gene lost 4 bases, with 17 bases spanning the gap. Germline-derived CDR1 and CDR2 are SGHRS and YFSETQ. The DNA of the CDR3 is TGCGCCAGCAGCCCGCATCGCGGGGGCCCAGAGACCCAGTACTTC. It yields the protein CASSPHRGGPETQYF.

CDR3 DNA: TGTGCCAGCAGCGCTATTCAGGGGGCAACTGAAGCTTTCTTT. Protein sequence: CASSAIQGATEAFF. The V gene is TRBV7-2, the J gene TRBJ1-1; TRBD1 aligns across 8 bases. Losses at the gene ends were 5 bases for V and 5 bases for J; bases not matched to a gene: 7. Germline CDR1 SGHTA, CDR2 FQGNSA. The CDR3 is 14 amino acids.

The chain is built from TRBV7-8 and TRBJ1-2; 7 bases are shared with TRBD1. Germline trimming cut 4 bases from V and 1 base from J; bases unmatched to any gene: 9. Germline V gene data show CDR1 as SGHVS and CDR2 as FQNEAQ. CDR3 length: 16 amino acids. CDR3 loop: CASSSLQGPFNYGYTF. The CDR3 region has the DNA TGTGCCAGCAGCTCATTACAGGGGCCTTTTAACTATGGCTACACCTTC. Together with reference TRBV7-8 and TRBJ1-2, the CDR3 gives the full variable domain: GAGVSQSPRYKVAKRGQDVALRCDPISGHVSLFWYQQALGQGPEFLTYFQNEAQLDKSGLPSDRFFAERPEGSVSTLKIQRTQQEDSAVYLCASSSLQGPFNYGYTFGSGTRLTVV.

The chain couples TRBV9 to TRBJ1-2; D gene uncertain. The CDR3 has 13 residues. Trimming cost V 0 bases and J 2 bases, with 5 bases left between them. From germline, CDR1 is SGDLS and CDR2 YYNGEE. As DNA, the CDR3 is TGTGCCAGCAGCGTAGGCTACAACTATGGCTACACCTTC. Its protein is CASSVGYNYGYTF.

V gene TRBV4-3 combines with J gene TRBJ2-7, with D tentatively TRBD2 (6 bases). V lost 0 bases, J lost 0 bases, and 9 bases lay in between. Germline assignment: CDR1 LGHNA and CDR2 YSLEER. This CDR3 has 15 amino acids. Here the CDR3 reads CASSQDAGSSYEQYF. The CDR3 DNA reads as TGCGCCAGCAGCCAAGATGCGGGAAGCTCCTACGAGCAGTACTTC.

The genes are TRBV29-1 and TRBJ2-1; possible D gene TRBD1, 7 bases. Per germline, CDR1 SQVTM and CDR2 ANQGSEA. V lost 1 base, J lost 6 bases, and 22 bases lay in between. The CDR3 length is 17 residues. The DNA for the CDR3 is TGCAGCGTTGAAGCAGGGCCGACAGGGAGGAGGGCCAATGAGCAGTTCTTC. Amino acids: CSVEAGPTGRRANEQFF.

This clone was observed once. The V call is TRBV7-2, the J call TRBJ1-1; maybe TRBD1 (6 bases). Germline loops: CDR1 SGHTA, CDR2 FQGNSA. This CDR3 is 12 amino acids long. Trimming shortened V by 5 bases and J by 5 bases, and 9 bases separated the two germline ends. The CDR3 loop reads CASSHTGTEAFF. In DNA, the CDR3 is TGTGCCAGCAGCCACACAGGGACTGAAGCTTTCTTT.

CDR3 loop: CASSPGTGRDGYGYTF. The CDR3 region has the DNA TGTGCCAGCTCCCCCGGGACAGGGCGTGATGGCTATGGCTACACCTTC. The V gene is TRBV18, the J gene TRBJ1-2; 9 bases match TRBD1. The germline V gene has CDR1 KGHSH and CDR2 LQKENI. The CDR3 is 16 amino acids. The J segment lost 4 bases and the V segment lost 6 bases, leaving 12 bases of the junction unmatched. The entire variable domain, with the rest obtained from reference TRBV18 and TRBJ1-2, is as follows: NAGVMQNPRHLVRRRGQEARLRCSPMKGHSHVYWYRQLPEEGLKFMVYLQKENIIDESGMPKERFSAEFPKEGPSILRIQQVVRGDSAAYFCASSPGTGRDGYGYTFGSGTRLTVV.

The count of this clone is one. This chain links TRBV19 with TRBJ1-1; D may be TRBD1 (6 bases). In germline, CDR1 is LNHDA, CDR2 SQIVND (reference sequence). CDR3 length: 13 amino acids. V was shortened by 6 bases and J by 5 bases, with 13 bases between the two germline ends. CDR3 coding DNA: TGTGCCAGTAGCAACAGGGTAGGAACTGAAGCTTTCTTT. Residues: CASSNRVGTEAFF.

This rearrangement joins TRBV9 to TRBJ1-4, with D possibly TRBD1 on 5 matching bases. The CDR3 covers 16 residues. V was trimmed by 0 bases and J by 2 bases, leaving 11 bases between them. In germline, CDR1 is SGDLS, CDR2 YYNGEE. Written as DNA, the CDR3 is TGTGCCAGCAGCGTAGGGGGGGAGGGGACTAATGAAAAACTGTTTTTT. Protein: CASSVGGEGTNEKLFF.

The chain uses TRBV7-9 and TRBJ1-4; weak D call: TRBD1 (6 bases). This CDR3 has 14 residues. Germline CDR1 and CDR2: SEHNR and FQNEAQ (reference sequence). The V gene lost 2 bases and the J gene lost 7 bases, with 11 bases spanning the gap. The CDR3 loop reads CASSLRGAGEKLFF. In DNA, the CDR3 is TGTGCCAGCAGCTTACGGGGGGCTGGTGAAAAACTGTTTTTT.

The V and J genes are TRBV6-5 and TRBJ2-1, with 11 nucleotides matching TRBD1. The CDR3 runs 14 residues. After removal of 7 bases from V and 8 bases from J, the junction contained 7 bases not matched to a gene. Germline CDR1 and CDR2: MNHEY and SVGAGI. CDR3 residues: CASTPGTGGYEQFF. DNA of the CDR3: TGTGCCAGCACCCCCGGGACAGGGGGTTATGAGCAGTTCTTC.

The chain joins TRBV4-2 to TRBJ1-2, with D unresolved. The CDR3 has 14 amino acids. Trimming left V 3 bases short and J 1 base short, with 9 bases between. Germline V gene sequence: CDR1 LGHNA, CDR2 YNFKEQ. The CDR3 region is CASSHSTDNYGYTF. The CDR3 DNA reads as TGTGCCAGCAGCCATTCGACTGATAACTATGGCTACACCTTC.

The genes are TRBV7-2 and TRBJ2-5; 11 bases fit TRBD2. Germline V gene data show CDR1 as SGHTA and CDR2 as FQGNSA. CDR3 length: 16 residues. The ends lost 4 bases at V and 2 bases at J; junction bases unmatched: 6. The CDR3 loop reads CASSSTLAGGQETQYF. CDR3 coding DNA: TGTGCCAGCAGCTCCACTCTAGCGGGGGGTCAAGAGACCCAGTACTTC.

This clone was picked up one time. The genes are TRBV5-1 and TRBJ1-5, with TRBD1 matching over 9 bases. With V trimmed by 2 bases and J by 6 bases, 12 bases remained unmatched. The CDR3 totals 17 residues. Germline values: CDR1 SGHRS, CDR2 YFSETQ. The CDR3: CASSLTGGGGLPQPQHF. The CDR3 DNA sequence: TGCGCCAGCAGCTTAACAGGGGGCGGAGGGCTTCCTCAGCCCCAGCATTTT.

This sequence joins TRBV11-2 and TRBJ1-1; 7 nucleotides match TRBD1. This CDR3 is built from 15 residues. V was pared by 6 bases and J by 5 bases, with 12 bases of the junction left unmatched. Germline CDR1 and CDR2: SGHAT and FQNNGV. The CDR3 nucleotides are TGTGCCAGCAGACAACAACAGGGGTTTAGGACTGAAGCTTTCTTT. Translation gives CASRQQQGFRTEAFF.

This chain links TRBV30 with TRBJ1-3; D not certain. Germline CDR1 reads GTSNPN; CDR2 reads SVGIG (reference sequence). The CDR3 sequence is 11 residues long. The V gene lost 5 bases and the J gene lost 2 bases, with 4 bases spanning the gap. CDR3 in amino acids: CAWLTGNTIYF. DNA of the CDR3: TGTGCCTGGCTTACTGGAAACACCATATATTTT.

The rearrangement joins TRBV25-1 to TRBJ1-1, with 7 bases identical to TRBD1. Germline values: CDR1 MGHDK, CDR2 SYGVNS. The CDR3 contains 13 residues. Unmatched junction bases numbered 7, after V lost 4 bases and J lost 8 bases. CDR3 coding DNA: TGTGCCAGCAGTGCGGGACAGTCAGCAGAAGCTTTCTTT. Translation: CASSAGQSAEAFF.